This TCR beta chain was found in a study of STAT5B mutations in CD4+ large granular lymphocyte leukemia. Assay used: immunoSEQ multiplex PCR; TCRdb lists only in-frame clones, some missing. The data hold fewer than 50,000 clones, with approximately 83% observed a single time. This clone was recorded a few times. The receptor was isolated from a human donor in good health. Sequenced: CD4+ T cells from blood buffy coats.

This CDR3 is CASSLAGGEDGYTF. CDR3 sequence (DNA): TGCGCCAGCAGCTTGGCCGGAGGGGAGGACGGCTACACCTTC. The chain carries TRBV5-1 and TRBJ1-2; perhaps TRBD1 as D (5 bases). CDR3 size: 14 residues. Germline CDR1 reads SGHRS; CDR2 reads YFSETQ. The V end was cut by 0 bases, the J end by 8 bases, with 14 bases between.